This section outlines one T cell receptor beta chain sequence together with its context. Trimming took off 2 bases at V and 1 base at J, with 11 bases between the two ends. Germline values: CDR1 SGHVS, CDR2 FQNEAQ. The CDR3 runs to 15 residues. This entry belongs to a study of beta chain features in type 1 diabetes. Populations obtained by sorting all exceeded 95% purity. The entirety of the isolated RNA underwent reverse transcription, so expressed TCRB transcripts were sequenced. Sequencing was performed with immunoSEQ multiplex PCR; in TCRdb, only in-frame clones are kept and a portion is missing. Here the sample spans around 140,000 clones, approximately 10% being singletons.

The source is a woman aged 40 to 55 in good health. Sequences were obtained from central memory CD4+ T cells from blood. The rearrangement uses TRBV7-8 and TRBJ1-1; D might be TRBD1 (5 bases). The CDR3 reads CASSLLSGPNTEAFF. CDR3 DNA sequence: TGTGCCAGCAGCTTACTTTCAGGGCCGAACACTGAAGCTTTCTTT.